This T cell receptor beta chain comes out of a study of T-cell reconstitution after alpha-beta-depleted transplantation in children. This CDR3 is built from 13 residues. Deletions cut 1 base from V and 14 bases from J, with 17 bases between. Germline V gene data show CDR1 as MGHDK and CDR2 as SYGVNS. The TCRbeta library incorporated unique molecular identifiers. One entry per CDR3 protein, called by TCRdb with MiXCR from the PCR reads. Of around 380,000 distinct CDR3 sequences listed, approximately 10% are singletons. V usage is TRBV25-1 and J usage is TRBJ1-2; TRBD1 might be the D (6 bases). The clonotype originates from a human donor who donated a stem cell graft to a child with acute myeloid leukemia. The starting material was PBMCs from the stem cell graft donor, obtained from the stem cell graft. DNA for the CDR3: TGTGCCAGCAGTGAATCCCAAACAGGGTTTCAAACCTTC. This encodes CASSESQTGFQTF.